This TCR beta chain was obtained from a study of OX40 agonist ivuxolimab in advanced cancers. As for the study in general: Partial responses were achieved by three patients: one hepatocellular carcinoma, two cutaneous melanoma.

Data came from immunoSEQ multiplex PCR; TCRdb stores just in-frame clones and leaves some out. The repertoire includes approximately 59,000 clones, around nine tenths of them detected once, and 3% to 4% sits in the top ten. The CDR3 spans 17 residues. V lost 5 bases to trimming and J lost 8 bases, with 25 bases between them. The germline V gene has CDR1 ENHRY and CDR2 SYGVKD. This clone was seen once. The V and J genes are TRBV10-3 and TRBJ2-1; a weak D match, TRBD2 (5 bases). This material consisted of CD4+ or CD8+ T cells sorted from blood, taken in a trial of the OX40 agonist ivuxolimab. The receptor was derived from an adult with an advanced solid tumor such as melanoma, head and neck, liver or kidney cancer. The CDR3 here is CAISRNPSTASGDEQFF. The CDR3 DNA is TGTGCCATCAGTCGTAACCCTTCTACCGCCAGCGGTGATGAGCAGTTCTTC.